These 18 T cell receptor beta chains originate from one sample sequenced in a study of blood T cell repertoires in COVID-19. TCRdb's copy holds only in-frame clones and misses some; the assay was immunoSEQ multiplex PCR. The table includes around 100,000 clones, roughly nine tenths detected once. Sequencing was carried out using peripheral blood. The receptors were sampled from a man in his fifties or sixties with acute or convalescent COVID-19.

The rearrangement joins TRBV9 to TRBJ1-3; a weak D match, TRBD1 (6 bases). The CDR3 spans 14 residues. The V and J ends lost 4 bases and 8 bases respectively, with 16 bases between them. Germline values: CDR1 SGDLS, CDR2 YYNGEE. The CDR3 is CASSPTGGRDTIYF. The CDR3 region has the DNA TGTGCCAGCAGCCCCACGGGGGGCAGGGACACCATATATTTT.

The chain combines TRBV19 with TRBJ1-3; D gene ambiguous. V gave up 0 bases and J gave up 5 bases, with 11 bases separating them. Germline values: CDR1 LNHDA, CDR2 SQIVND (reference sequence). The CDR3 is made up of 15 amino acids. In DNA, the CDR3 is TGTGCCAGTAGTATAGAGGGAGCCCTTCGAAACACCATATATTTT. Its translation is CASSIEGALRNTIYF. The whole variable domain, filled in from reference TRBV19 and TRBJ1-3, reads DGGITQSPKYLFRKEGQNVTLSCEQNLNHDAMYWYRQDPGQGLRLIYYSQIVNDFQKGDIAEGYSVSREKKESFPLTVTSAQKNPTAFYLCASSIEGALRNTIYFGEGSWLTVV.

This chain links TRBV11-3 with TRBJ2-3; weak D call: TRBD1 (5 bases). The CDR3 length is 11 residues. Germline assignment: CDR1 SGHNT and CDR2 YENEEA. V was trimmed by 5 bases and J by 7 bases, leaving 7 bases between them. The CDR3 is CASSDSYTQYF. CDR3 DNA: TGTGCCAGCAGCGACAGCTATACGCAGTATTTT.

The chain links TRBV2 to TRBJ1-4; D gene unclear. CDR1 is SNHLY, CDR2 FYNNEI, per germline. The CDR3 totals 13 residues. The V gene lost 7 bases and the J gene lost 7 bases, with 13 bases spanning the gap. The CDR3 here is CASTRRVREKLFF. CDR3 in DNA: TGTGCCAGCACCCGGCGGGTCCGTGAAAAACTGTTTTTT. Supplemented by reference TRBV2 and TRBJ1-4, the full variable domain reads EPEVTQTPSHQVTQMGQEVILRCVPISNHLYFYWYRQILGQKVEFLVSFYNNEISEKSEIFDDQFSVERPDGSNFTLKIRSTKLEDSAMYFCASTRRVREKLFFGSGTQLSVL.

The V and J genes are TRBV24-1 and TRBJ2-1, with 8 bases fitting TRBD2. This CDR3 has 16 amino acids. V gave up 4 bases and J gave up 8 bases; unmatched junction bases: 12. Germline values: CDR1 KGHDR, CDR2 SFDVKD. The CDR3 loop is CATSDQLINGRDEQFF. The CDR3 bases are TGTGCCACCAGTGACCAACTAATTAACGGGAGGGATGAGCAGTTCTTC.

This chain connects TRBV29-1 to TRBJ1-1, with D uncertain. Germline values: CDR1 SQVTM, CDR2 ANQGSEA. V lost 3 bases and J lost 11, with 16 bases in between. The CDR3 loop spans 12 amino acids. DNA for the CDR3: TGCAGCGTTGAGGCTGGTGTTTTATTGGCTTTCTTT. Protein: CSVEAGVLLAFF.

This sequence joins TRBV2 and TRBJ1-4; the match to TRBD1 covers 11 bases. V gave up 3 bases and J gave up 7 bases; unmatched junction bases: 7. Germline lookup yields CDR1 SNHLY and CDR2 FYNNEI. There are 16 residues in the CDR3. The CDR3, as DNA: TGTGCCAGCAGTGATCGGACAGGGGGCTTTGTTGAAAAACTGTTTTTT. This encodes CASSDRTGGFVEKLFF. Variable domain in full (rest from reference TRBV2 and TRBJ1-4): EPEVTQTPSHQVTQMGQEVILRCVPISNHLYFYWYRQILGQKVEFLVSFYNNEISEKSEIFDDQFSVERPDGSNFTLKIRSTKLEDSAMYFCASSDRTGGFVEKLFFGSGTQLSVL.

This sequence joins TRBV18 and TRBJ2-1, with 8 bases lining up with TRBD1. The CDR3 runs to 15 residues. The V and J ends lost 1 base and 4 bases, in that order; junction bases with no gene match: 3. Germline CDR1 reads KGHSH; CDR2 reads LQKENI. CDR3 sequence reads: CASSPLDRGYNEQFF. CDR3 nucleotide sequence: TGTGCCAGCTCACCACTCGACAGGGGATACAATGAGCAGTTCTTC.

The chain is built from TRBV6-4 and TRBJ2-3; D is perhaps TRBD1 (6 bases). The germline V gene has CDR1 MRHNA and CDR2 SNTAGT. V lost 4 bases and J 2 bases, leaving 7 bases between the germline ends. The CDR3 runs to 13 residues. The CDR3 region has the DNA TGTGCCAGCAGTGGGGGGCCCACAGATACGCAGTATTTT. It codes for CASSGGPTDTQYF.

The table lists this clone with a count of one. This chain links TRBV30 with TRBJ2-4; 14 bases map to TRBD2. V shed 3 bases and J 7 bases; nucleotides not matched to a gene: 8. Looked up from germline, CDR1 is GTSNPN and CDR2 is SVGIG (reference sequence). This CDR3 has 16 amino acids. The CDR3 here is CAWSLGLAGGVNIQYF. As DNA, the CDR3 is TGTGCCTGGAGCTTAGGACTAGCGGGGGGTGTTAACATTCAGTACTTC.

The rearrangement joins TRBV7-3 to TRBJ1-5; D possibly corresponds to TRBD1 (6 bases). Germline-derived CDR1 and CDR2 are SGHTA and FQGTGA. V lost 5 bases and J lost 2, with 16 bases in between. This CDR3 has 16 residues. The CDR3 sequence: CASSKKIGGGNQPQHF. The CDR3 bases are TGTGCCAGCAGCAAGAAAATAGGGGGAGGCAATCAGCCCCAGCATTTT.

The chain carries TRBV30 and TRBJ2-5; 10 bases are a match to TRBD1. The J segment lost 2 bases and the V segment lost 4 bases, leaving 13 bases of the junction unmatched. This CDR3 contains 17 residues. In germline, CDR1 is GTSNPN, CDR2 SVGIG (reference sequence). CDR3 nucleotides: TGTGCCTGGAACCGCGACCGGGACAGGGGAGGGCAAGAGACCCAGTACTTC. Protein sequence: CAWNRDRDRGGQETQYF.

This chain connects TRBV5-3 to TRBJ1-5, with a weak D call TRBD1 (6 bases). TRBV5-3 is labeled an ORF, and its function is uncertain. V was shortened by 4 bases and J by 3 bases, with 20 bases between the two germline ends. The CDR3 runs 17 residues. This CDR3 reads CARSQVQGTADNQPQHF. The CDR3 DNA reads TGTGCCAGAAGCCAAGTTCAGGGGACGGCGGACAATCAGCCCCAGCATTTT.

The chain carries TRBV11-2 and TRBJ1-4, with 7 bases identical to TRBD1. CDR3 length: 14 amino acids. The germline V gene has CDR1 SGHAT and CDR2 FQNNGV. V shed 6 bases and J 4 bases; nucleotides not matched to a gene: 5. The CDR3 DNA is TGTGCCAGCAGGGAGACAGGGAATAATGAAAAACTGTTTTTT. The encoded protein is CASRETGNNEKLFF.

This clone was recorded once. The rearrangement joins TRBV11-3 to TRBJ1-1; 7 nucleotides line up with TRBD1. This CDR3 contains 14 residues. Trimming took 8 bases from V and 4 from J; bases not matched to a gene: 10. Germline values: CDR1 SGHNT, CDR2 YENEEA. The CDR3: CASSGGRTGTEAFF. The CDR3 bases are TGTGCCAGCTCGGGGGGGCGGACAGGCACTGAAGCTTTCTTT.

The chain combines TRBV15 with TRBJ2-1; 9 bases line up with TRBD2. The V and J ends lost 1 base and 6 bases, in that order; junction bases with no gene match: 7. Germline CDR1 reads LNHNV; CDR2 reads YYDKDF (reference sequence). CDR3 size: 16 residues. CDR3 sequence reads: CATSRVSGRSGNEQFF. Here the CDR3 DNA reads TGTGCCACCAGCAGAGTTAGCGGGAGAAGTGGCAATGAGCAGTTCTTC.

A few counts support this clone. The chain carries TRBV7-9 and TRBJ1-1, with D uncertain. The CDR3 extends over 12 amino acids. The germline CDR1 and CDR2 sequences are SEHNR and FQNEAQ (reference sequence). The V end lost 4 bases, the J end lost 6 bases, and 9 bases lay between the germline ends. In DNA, the CDR3 is TGTGCCAGCAGCTCGTCTACGCCTGAAGCTTTCTTT. This encodes CASSSSTPEAFF.

The chain joins TRBV18 to TRBJ1-2; the D gene is possibly TRBD1 (6 bases). CDR1 and CDR2 (germline): KGHSH, LQKENI. V was cut by 5 bases and J by 5 bases, with 15 bases left in between. The CDR3 length is 14 residues. CDR3 residues: CASSDRDKGYGYTF. The CDR3 bases are TGTGCCAGCTCAGACCGGGACAAGGGGTATGGCTACACCTTC. Complete variable domain (other parts from reference TRBV18 and TRBJ1-2): NAGVMQNPRHLVRRRGQEARLRCSPMKGHSHVYWYRQLPEEGLKFMVYLQKENIIDESGMPKERFSAEFPKEGPSILRIQQVVRGDSAAYFCASSDRDKGYGYTFGSGTRLTVV.